Listed below are T cell receptor beta chains from one sample, sequenced in a study of molecular identifiers for immune sequencing clone quantification. Each CDR3 protein is one row after TCRdb ran MiXCR on the PCR reads. This sample carries about 68,000 distinct CDR3 sequences, over 15% of them seen once, and the ten largest clones take approximately 1.5%. The sequenced sample consisted of naive CD8+ T cells from blood, with Jurkat cell RNA spiked in. The receptor set was obtained from a human donor in good health. Some libraries in this study had Jurkat cell RNA spiked in. The CDR3 runs from the conserved cysteine through the conserved F or W. The order of the fields is D gene, clone size, V gene, J gene, CDR3 protein, CDR3 DNA. The D gene is left open where the match is weak. Size is omitted from some rows. Given values are once, few, many or a class for expanded clones.

>TRBD2|many|TRBV20-1|TRBJ2-7
CSAAGLAVYEQYF
TGCAGTGCGGCGGGACTAGCGGTATACGAGCAGTACTTC
>.|many|TRBV6-5|TRBJ2-7
CASSSRIGLRYEQYF
TGTGCCAGCAGTTCTAGGATCGGGCTCCGCTACGAGCAGTACTTC
>.|.|TRBV5-1|TRBJ2-7
CASSLVVPATSYEQCF
TGCGCCAGCAGCTTGGTAGTGCCTGCCACGTCCTACGAGCAGTGCTTC
>.|many|TRBV21-1|TRBJ2-3
CASGEGSSGRAERYF
TGTGCCAGCGGGGAGGGGTCTAGCGGGAGGGCGGAAAGGTATTTT
>TRBD2|few|TRBV6-1|TRBJ2-1
CASSEFVASGTLLNEQFF
TGTGCCAGCAGTGAATTTGTGGCTAGCGGGACATTGTTGAATGAGCAGTTCTTC
>.|many|TRBV2|TRBJ1-5
CASSPGATAIGGNQPQHF
TGTGCCAGCAGTCCCGGGGCGACAGCCATCGGCGGCAATCAGCCCCAGCATTTT
>.|many|TRBV27|TRBJ2-1
CASSLRAVTNEQFF
TGTGCCAGCAGTTTACGGGCAGTAACCAATGAGCAGTTCTTC
>.|.|TRBV5-4|TRBJ1-1
CASNRTLRGEAFF
TGTGCCAGCAACCGGACCCTCCGGGGTGAAGCTTTCTTT
>TRBD1|many|TRBV5-5|TRBJ2-5
CASSEGQGVQETQYF
TGTGCCAGCAGCGAGGGACAGGGGGTGCAAGAGACCCAGTACTTC
>TRBD1|many|TRBV6-5|TRBJ2-7
CASSYFGTGGSYEQYF
TGTGCCAGCAGTTACTTCGGGACAGGGGGGTCCTACGAGCAGTACTTC
>TRBD2|many|TRBV20-1|TRBJ2-7
CSARSGSSYEQYF
TGCAGTGCCAGAAGCGGGAGTAGCTACGAGCAGTACTTC
>.|.|TRBV7-3|TRBJ2-1
CASSLGGPNEQFF
TGTGCCAGCAGCTTAGGGGGACCGAATGAGCAGTTCTTC
>.|many|TRBV28|TRBJ2-6
CASINRDGGANVLTF
TGTGCCAGCATCAACAGGGATGGTGGGGCCAACGTCCTGACTTTC
>.|many|TRBV11-3|TRBJ2-5
CASSQQGSQTQYF
TGTGCCAGCAGCCAACAGGGATCACAGACCCAGTACTTC
>.|.|TRBV27|TRBJ2-7
CASSFSSPYEQYF
TGTGCCAGCAGTTTCTCGTCCCCCTACGAGCAGTACTTC
>.|many|TRBV13|TRBJ2-7
CASSSHLSDGYEQYF
TGTGCCAGCAGCTCACACCTCTCGGACGGCTACGAGCAGTACTTC
>.|many|TRBV7-9|TRBJ2-5
CASTTQIVGAQETQYF
TGTGCCAGCACCACACAGATCGTAGGAGCCCAAGAGACCCAGTACTTC
>TRBD1|many|TRBV4-3|TRBJ2-7
CASSQGAGGSYEQYF
TGCGCCAGCAGCCAAGGGGCAGGGGGCTCCTACGAGCAGTACTTC
>.|once|TRBV11-2|TRBJ2-1
CASSLREKPPFNSYNEQFF
TGTGCCAGCAGCTTACGGGAGAAACCTCCTTTTAACTCCTACAATGAGCAGTTCTTC
>TRBD2|many|TRBV7-9|TRBJ2-1
CASSYLAGSSYNEQFF
TGTGCCAGCAGCTATTTAGCGGGGAGCTCCTACAATGAGCAGTTCTTC